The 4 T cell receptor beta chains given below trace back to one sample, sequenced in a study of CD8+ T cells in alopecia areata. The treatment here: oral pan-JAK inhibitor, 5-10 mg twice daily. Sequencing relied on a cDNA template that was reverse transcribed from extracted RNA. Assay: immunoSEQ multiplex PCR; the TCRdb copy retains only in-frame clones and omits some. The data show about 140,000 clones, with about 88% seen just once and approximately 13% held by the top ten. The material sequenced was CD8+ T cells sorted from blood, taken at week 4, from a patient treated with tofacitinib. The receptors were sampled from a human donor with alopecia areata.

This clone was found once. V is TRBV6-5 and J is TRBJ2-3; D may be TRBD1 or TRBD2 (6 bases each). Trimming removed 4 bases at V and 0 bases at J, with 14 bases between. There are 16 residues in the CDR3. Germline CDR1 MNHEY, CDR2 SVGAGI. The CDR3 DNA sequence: TGTGCCAGCAGTTCGATACAGGGACTTAGCACAGATACGCAGTATTTT. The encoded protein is CASSSIQGLSTDTQYF.

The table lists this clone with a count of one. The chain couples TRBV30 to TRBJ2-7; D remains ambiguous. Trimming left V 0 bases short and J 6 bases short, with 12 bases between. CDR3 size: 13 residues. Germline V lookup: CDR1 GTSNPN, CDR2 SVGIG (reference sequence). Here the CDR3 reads CAWSVLDGAEQYF. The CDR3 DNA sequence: TGTGCCTGGAGTGTACTTGACGGTGCCGAGCAGTACTTC.

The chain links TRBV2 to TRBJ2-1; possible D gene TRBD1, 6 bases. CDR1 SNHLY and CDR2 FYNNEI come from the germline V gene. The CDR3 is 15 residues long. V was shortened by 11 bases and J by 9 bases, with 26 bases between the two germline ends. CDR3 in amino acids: CARRTRQAQMGEQFF. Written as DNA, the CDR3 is TGTGCCCGACGAACCCGACAGGCTCAGATGGGTGAGCAGTTCTTC.

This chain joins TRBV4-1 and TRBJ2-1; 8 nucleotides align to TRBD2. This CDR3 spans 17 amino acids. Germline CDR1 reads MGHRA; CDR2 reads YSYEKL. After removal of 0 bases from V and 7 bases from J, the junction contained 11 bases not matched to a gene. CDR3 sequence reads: CASSQDPPGRAQNEQFF. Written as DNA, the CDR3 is TGCGCCAGCAGCCAAGATCCCCCCGGGAGGGCCCAGAATGAGCAGTTCTTC.